The following is a T cell receptor (beta chain) sequence with its context. With a much larger clone just one base away, this may be a read error. V dropped 5 bases and J dropped 2; count of bases not matched to a gene: 6. The CDR3 runs to 15 residues. Germline V gene sequence: CDR1 KGHSH, CDR2 LQKENI. Assay: immunoSEQ multiplex PCR; the TCRdb copy retains only in-frame clones and omits some. Here the sample spans more than 85,000 clones, less than 90% being singletons. This record belongs to a study of blood T cell repertoires in COVID-19. Overall study context: The United States, Italy and Spain were the sources of the acute and convalescent COVID-19 samples.

The TCR comes from a woman aged 55-69 years with acute or convalescent COVID-19. The chain employs TRBV18 and TRBJ1-1; 9 bases agree with TRBD1. The material sequenced was peripheral blood. This chain's CDR3 is CASSITGQGNTEAFF. DNA for the CDR3: TGTGCCAGCTCAATAACGGGACAGGGTAACACTGAAGCTTTCTTT.